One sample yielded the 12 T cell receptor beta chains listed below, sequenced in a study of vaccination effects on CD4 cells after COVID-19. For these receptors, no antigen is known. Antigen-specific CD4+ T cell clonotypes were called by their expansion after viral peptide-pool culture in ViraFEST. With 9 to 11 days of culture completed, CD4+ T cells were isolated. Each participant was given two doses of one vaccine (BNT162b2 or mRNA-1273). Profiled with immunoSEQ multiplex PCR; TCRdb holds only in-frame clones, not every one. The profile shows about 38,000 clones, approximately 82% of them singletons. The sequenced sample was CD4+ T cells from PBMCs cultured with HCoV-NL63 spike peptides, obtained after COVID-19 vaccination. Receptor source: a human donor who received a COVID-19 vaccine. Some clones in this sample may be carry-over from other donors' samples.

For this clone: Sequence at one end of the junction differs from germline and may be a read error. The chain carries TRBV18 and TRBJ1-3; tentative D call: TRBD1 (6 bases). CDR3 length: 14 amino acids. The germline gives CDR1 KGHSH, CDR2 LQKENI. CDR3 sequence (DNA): TGTGCCAGCTCCCCACAGGGTTCTGGAAACACCATATATTTT. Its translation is CASSPQGSGNTIYF.

The CDR3 region is CASSLMRTGPSLFNEQFF. The DNA for the CDR3 is TGTGCCAGCAGCTTGATGCGGACAGGGCCTTCCCTTTTCAATGAGCAGTTCTTC. This chain connects TRBV5-8 to TRBJ2-1; 8 positions agree with TRBD1. Germline V CDR1 and CDR2: SGHTS, YDEGEE. V was clipped by 1 base and J by 6 bases; unmatched bases: 15. This CDR3 spans 18 amino acids.

In nucleotides, the CDR3 is TGTGCCAGCAGTTACCTCACCAGATACAATGAGCAGTTCTTC. Amino acids: CASSYLTRYNEQFF. The chain carries TRBV6-2 or TRBV6-3 and TRBJ2-1; no clear D gene. CDR1 and CDR2 (germline): MNHEY, SVGEGT. This CDR3 region has 14 residues. Trimming took off 2 bases at V and 4 bases at J, with 9 bases between the two ends.

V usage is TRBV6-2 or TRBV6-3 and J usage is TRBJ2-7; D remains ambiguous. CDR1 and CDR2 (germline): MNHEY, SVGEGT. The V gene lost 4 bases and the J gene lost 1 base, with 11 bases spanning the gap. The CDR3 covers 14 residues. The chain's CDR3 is CASSSPSRSYEQYV. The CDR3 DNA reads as TGTGCCAGCAGTTCTCCTTCTCGGTCCTACGAGCAGTACGTC.

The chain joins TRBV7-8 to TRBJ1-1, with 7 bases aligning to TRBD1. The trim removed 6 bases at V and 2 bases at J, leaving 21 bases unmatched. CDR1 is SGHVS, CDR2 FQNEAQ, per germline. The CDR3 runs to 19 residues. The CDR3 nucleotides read TGTGCCAGCAGTCCCCTAAATGGGGACAGCCGGATCGGAAACACTGAAGCTTTCTTT. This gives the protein CASSPLNGDSRIGNTEAFF. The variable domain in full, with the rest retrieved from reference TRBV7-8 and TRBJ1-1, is GAGVSQSPRYKVAKRGQDVALRCDPISGHVSLFWYQQALGQGPEFLTYFQNEAQLDKSGLPSDRFFAERPEGSVSTLKIQRTQQEDSAVYLCASSPLNGDSRIGNTEAFFGQGTRLTVV.

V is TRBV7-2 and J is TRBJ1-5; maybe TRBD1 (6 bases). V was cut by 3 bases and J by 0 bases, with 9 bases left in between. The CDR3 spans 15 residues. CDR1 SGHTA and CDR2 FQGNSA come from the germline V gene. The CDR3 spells CASSLQGHSNQPQHF. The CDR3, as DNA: TGTGCCAGCAGCTTGCAGGGACATAGCAATCAGCCCCAGCATTTT.

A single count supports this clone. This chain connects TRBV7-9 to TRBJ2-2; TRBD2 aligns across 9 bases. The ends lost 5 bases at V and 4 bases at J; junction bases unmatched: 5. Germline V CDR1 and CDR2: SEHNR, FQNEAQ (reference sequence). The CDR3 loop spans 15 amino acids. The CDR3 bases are TGTGCCAGCAGCCAAGCGGGGGGTCGCACCGGGGAGCTGTTTTTT. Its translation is CASSQAGGRTGELFF.

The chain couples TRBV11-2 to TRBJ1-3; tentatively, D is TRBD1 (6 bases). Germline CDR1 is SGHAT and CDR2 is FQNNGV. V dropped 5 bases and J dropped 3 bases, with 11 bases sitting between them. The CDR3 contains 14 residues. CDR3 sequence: CASSRGVGGNTIYF. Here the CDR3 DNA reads TGTGCCAGCAGCAGGGGGGTGGGTGGAAACACCATATATTTT.

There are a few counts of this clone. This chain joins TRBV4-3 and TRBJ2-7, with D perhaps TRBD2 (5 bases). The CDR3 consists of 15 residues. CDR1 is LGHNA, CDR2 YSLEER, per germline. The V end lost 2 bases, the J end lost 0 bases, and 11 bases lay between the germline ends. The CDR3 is CASSQRGFSSYEQYV. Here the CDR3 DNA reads TGCGCCAGCAGCCAAAGAGGGTTTAGCTCCTACGAGCAGTACGTC.

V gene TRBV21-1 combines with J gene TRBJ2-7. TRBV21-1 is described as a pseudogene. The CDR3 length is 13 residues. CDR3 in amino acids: CASSKAHSNEQYV. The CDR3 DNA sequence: TGTGCCAGCAGCAAAGCGCATTCAAACGAGCAGTACGTC.

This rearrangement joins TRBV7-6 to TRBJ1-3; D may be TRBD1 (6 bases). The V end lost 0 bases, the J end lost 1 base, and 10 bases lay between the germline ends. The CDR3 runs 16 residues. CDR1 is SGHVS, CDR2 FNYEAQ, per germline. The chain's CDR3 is CASSLATGWSGNTIYF. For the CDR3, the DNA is TGTGCCAGCAGCTTAGCAACAGGGTGGTCTGGAAACACCATATATTTT.

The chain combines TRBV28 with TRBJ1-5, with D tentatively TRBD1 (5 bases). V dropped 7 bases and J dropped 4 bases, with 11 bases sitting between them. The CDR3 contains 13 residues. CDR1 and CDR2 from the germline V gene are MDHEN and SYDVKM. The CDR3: CASKTAGNQPQHF. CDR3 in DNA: TGTGCCAGCAAGACAGCCGGAAATCAGCCCCAGCATTTT.